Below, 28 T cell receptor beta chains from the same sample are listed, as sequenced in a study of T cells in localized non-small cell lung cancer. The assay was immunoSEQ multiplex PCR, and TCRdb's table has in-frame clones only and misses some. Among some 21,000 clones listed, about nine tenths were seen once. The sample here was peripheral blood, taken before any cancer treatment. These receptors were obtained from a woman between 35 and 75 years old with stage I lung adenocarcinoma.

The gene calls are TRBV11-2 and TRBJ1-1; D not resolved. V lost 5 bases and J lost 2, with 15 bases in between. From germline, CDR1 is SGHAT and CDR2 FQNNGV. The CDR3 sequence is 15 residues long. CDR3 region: CASSPGLRTNTEAFF. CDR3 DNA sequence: TGTGCCAGCAGCCCAGGACTCCGGACCAACACTGAAGCTTTCTTT.

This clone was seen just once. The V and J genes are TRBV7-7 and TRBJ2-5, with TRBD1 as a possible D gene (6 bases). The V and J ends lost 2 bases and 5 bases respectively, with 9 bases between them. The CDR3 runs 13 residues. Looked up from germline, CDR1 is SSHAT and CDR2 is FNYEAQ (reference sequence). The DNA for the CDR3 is TGTGCCAGCAGCTTATCCCAGGGGGAGACCCAGTACTTC. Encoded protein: CASSLSQGETQYF.

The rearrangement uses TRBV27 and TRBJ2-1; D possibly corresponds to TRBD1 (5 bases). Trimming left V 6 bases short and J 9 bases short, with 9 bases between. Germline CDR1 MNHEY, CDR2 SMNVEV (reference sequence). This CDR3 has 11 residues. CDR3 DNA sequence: TGTGCCAGCAGAGGGGTCAGTGAGCAGTTCTTC. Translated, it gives CASRGVSEQFF.

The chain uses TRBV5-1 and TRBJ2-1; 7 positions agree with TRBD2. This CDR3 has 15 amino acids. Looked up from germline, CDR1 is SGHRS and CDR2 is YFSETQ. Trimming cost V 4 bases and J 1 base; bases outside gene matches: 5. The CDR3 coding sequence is TGCGCCAGCAGCGCGAGCGGGAATTCCTACAATGAGCAGTTCTTC. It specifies CASSASGNSYNEQFF.

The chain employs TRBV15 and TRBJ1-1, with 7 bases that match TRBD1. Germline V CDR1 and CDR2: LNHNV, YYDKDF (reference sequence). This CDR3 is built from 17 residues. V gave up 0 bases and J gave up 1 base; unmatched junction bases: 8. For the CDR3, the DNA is TGTGCCACCAGCAGAGATATGGGGACAGTTCGGAACACTGAAGCTTTCTTT. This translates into CATSRDMGTVRNTEAFF.

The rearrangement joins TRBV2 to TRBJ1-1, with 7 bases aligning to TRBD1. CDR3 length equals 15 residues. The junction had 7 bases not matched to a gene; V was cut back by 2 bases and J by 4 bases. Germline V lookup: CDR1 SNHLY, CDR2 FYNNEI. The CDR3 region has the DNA TGTGCCAGCAGTGAATTTAGTGCAGGGGGCACTGAAGCTTTCTTT. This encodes CASSEFSAGGTEAFF.

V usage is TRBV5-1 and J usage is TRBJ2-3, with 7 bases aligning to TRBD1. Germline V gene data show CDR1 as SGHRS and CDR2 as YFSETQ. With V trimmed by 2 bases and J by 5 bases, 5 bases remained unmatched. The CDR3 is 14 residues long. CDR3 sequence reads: CASSLQGMGDTQYF. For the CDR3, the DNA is TGCGCCAGCAGCTTACAGGGGATGGGAGATACGCAGTATTTT.

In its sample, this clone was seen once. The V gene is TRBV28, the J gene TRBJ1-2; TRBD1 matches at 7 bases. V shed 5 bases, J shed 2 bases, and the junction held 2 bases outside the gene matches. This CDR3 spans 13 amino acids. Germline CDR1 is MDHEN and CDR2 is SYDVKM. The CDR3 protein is CASSIQGNYGYTF. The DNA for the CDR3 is TGTGCCAGCAGTATACAGGGGAACTATGGCTACACCTTC.

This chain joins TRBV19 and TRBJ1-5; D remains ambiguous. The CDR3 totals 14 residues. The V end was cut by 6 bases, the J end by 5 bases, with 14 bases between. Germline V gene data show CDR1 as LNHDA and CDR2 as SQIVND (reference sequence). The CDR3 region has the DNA TGTGCCAGTAGGGAGGTGGAGAACTATCAGCCCCAGCATTTT. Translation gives CASREVENYQPQHF. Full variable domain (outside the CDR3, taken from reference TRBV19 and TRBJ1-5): DGGITQSPKYLFRKEGQNVTLSCEQNLNHDAMYWYRQDPGQGLRLIYYSQIVNDFQKGDIAEGYSVSREKKESFPLTVTSAQKNPTAFYLCASREVENYQPQHFGDGTRLSIL.

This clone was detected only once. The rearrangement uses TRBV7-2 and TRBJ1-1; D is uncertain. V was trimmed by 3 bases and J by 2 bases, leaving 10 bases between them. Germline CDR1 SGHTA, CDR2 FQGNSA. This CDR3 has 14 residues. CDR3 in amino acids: CASSFFEGNTEAFF. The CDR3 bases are TGTGCCAGCAGCTTTTTTGAGGGTAACACTGAAGCTTTCTTT. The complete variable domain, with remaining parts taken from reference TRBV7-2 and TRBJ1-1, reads GAGVSQSPSNKVTEKGKDVELRCDPISGHTALYWYRQSLGQGLEFLIYFQGNSAPDKSGLPSDRFSAERTGGSVSTLTIQRTQQEDSAVYLCASSFFEGNTEAFFGQGTRLTVV.

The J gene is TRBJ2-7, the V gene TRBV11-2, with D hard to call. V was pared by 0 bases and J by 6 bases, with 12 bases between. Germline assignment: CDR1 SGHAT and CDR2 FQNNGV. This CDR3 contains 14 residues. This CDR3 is CASSLEGRLAEQYF. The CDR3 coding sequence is TGTGCCAGCAGCTTAGAGGGAAGATTGGCCGAGCAGTACTTC.

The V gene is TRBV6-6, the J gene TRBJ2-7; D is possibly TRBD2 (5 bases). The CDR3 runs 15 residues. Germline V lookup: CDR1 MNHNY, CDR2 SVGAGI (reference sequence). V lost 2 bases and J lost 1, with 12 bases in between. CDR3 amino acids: CASSYEGSLSYEQYF. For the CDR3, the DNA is TGTGCCAGCAGTTACGAGGGATCCCTTTCCTACGAGCAGTACTTC.

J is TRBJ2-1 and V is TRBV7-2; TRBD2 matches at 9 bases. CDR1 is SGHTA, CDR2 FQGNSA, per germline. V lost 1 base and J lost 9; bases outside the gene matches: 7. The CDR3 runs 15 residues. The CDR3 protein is CASSLGGGRAAEQFF. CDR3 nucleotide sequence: TGTGCCAGCAGCTTAGGTGGCGGGAGGGCTGCTGAGCAGTTCTTC.

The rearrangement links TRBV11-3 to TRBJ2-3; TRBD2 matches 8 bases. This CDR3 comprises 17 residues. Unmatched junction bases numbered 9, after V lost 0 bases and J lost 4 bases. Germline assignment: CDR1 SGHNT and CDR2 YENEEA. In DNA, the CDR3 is TGTGCCAGCAGCTTAGATCAAAGTCTAGCGGGCTCAGATACGCAGTATTTT. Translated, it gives CASSLDQSLAGSDTQYF.

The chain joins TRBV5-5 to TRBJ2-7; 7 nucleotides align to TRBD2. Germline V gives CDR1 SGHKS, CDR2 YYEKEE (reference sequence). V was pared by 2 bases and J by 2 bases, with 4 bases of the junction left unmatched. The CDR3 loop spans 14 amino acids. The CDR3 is CASSFTGTTYEQYF. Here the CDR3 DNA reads TGTGCCAGCAGCTTCACCGGGACTACCTACGAGCAGTACTTC.

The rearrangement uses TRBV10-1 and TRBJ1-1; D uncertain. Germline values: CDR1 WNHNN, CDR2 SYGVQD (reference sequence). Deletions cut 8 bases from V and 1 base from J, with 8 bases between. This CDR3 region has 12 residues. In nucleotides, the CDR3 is TGCGCCAGCTCTTACGGGAACACTGAAGCTTTCTTT. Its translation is CASSYGNTEAFF.

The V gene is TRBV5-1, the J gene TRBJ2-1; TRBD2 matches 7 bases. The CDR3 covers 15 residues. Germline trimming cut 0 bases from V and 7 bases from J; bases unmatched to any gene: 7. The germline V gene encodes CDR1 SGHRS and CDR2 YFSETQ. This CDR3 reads CASSLGGGGGNEQFF. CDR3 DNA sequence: TGCGCCAGCAGCTTGGGCGGCGGGGGAGGGAATGAGCAGTTCTTC.

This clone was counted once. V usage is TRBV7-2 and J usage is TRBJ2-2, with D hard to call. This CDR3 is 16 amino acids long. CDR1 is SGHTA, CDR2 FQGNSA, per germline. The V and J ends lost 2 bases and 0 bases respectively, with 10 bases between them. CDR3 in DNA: TGTGCCAGCAGCTTAATCTGGCCGGCGAACACCGGGGAGCTGTTTTTT. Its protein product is CASSLIWPANTGELFF.

This chain's CDR3 is CASSYGRSSYNEQFF. The CDR3 DNA reads as TGTGCCAGCAGTTACGGACGCAGCTCCTACAATGAGCAGTTCTTC. V is TRBV28 and J is TRBJ2-1; D remains ambiguous. With 4 bases removed from V and 0 bases from J, the gap between germline ends came to 10 bases. CDR3 size: 15 residues. CDR1 and CDR2 (germline): MDHEN, SYDVKM.

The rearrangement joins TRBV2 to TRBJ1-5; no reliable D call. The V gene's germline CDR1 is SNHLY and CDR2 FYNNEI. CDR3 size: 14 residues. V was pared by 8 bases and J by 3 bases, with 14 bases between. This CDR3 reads CASGTVGNNQPQHF. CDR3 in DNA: TGTGCCAGCGGAACAGTTGGGAACAATCAGCCCCAGCATTTT.

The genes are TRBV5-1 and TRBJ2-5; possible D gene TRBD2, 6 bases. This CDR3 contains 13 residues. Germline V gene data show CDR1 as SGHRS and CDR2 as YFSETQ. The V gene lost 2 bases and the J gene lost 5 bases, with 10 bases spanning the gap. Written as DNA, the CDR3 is TGCGCCAGCAGCTTAAGGGACTTGGAGACCCAGTACTTC. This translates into CASSLRDLETQYF.

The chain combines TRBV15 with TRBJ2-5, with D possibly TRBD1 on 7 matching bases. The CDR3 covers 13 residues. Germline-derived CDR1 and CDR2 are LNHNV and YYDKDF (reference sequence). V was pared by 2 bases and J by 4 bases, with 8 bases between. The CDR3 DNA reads TGTGCCACCAGCAGACAGGGGGGAGAGACCCAGTACTTC. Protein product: CATSRQGGETQYF.

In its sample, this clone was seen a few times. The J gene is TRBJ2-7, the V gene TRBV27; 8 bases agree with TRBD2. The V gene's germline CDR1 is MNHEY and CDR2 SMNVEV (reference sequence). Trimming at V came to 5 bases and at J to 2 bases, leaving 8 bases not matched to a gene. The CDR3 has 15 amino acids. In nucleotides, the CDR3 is TGTGCCAGCAGTCTCCAATCAGCGGGGGCCTACGAGCAGTACTTC. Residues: CASSLQSAGAYEQYF.

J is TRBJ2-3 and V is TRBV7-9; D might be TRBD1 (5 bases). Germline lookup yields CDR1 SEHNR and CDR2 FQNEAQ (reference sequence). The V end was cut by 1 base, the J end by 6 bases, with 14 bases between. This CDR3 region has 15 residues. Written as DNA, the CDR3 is TGTGCCAGCAGCTTAGGTGGACATCCCAGGGATACGCAGTATTTT. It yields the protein CASSLGGHPRDTQYF.

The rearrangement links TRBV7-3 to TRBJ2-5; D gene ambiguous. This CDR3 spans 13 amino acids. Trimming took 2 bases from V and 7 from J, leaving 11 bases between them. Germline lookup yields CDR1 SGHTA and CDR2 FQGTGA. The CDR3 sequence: CASSLDGLGTQYF. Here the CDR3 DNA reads TGTGCCAGCAGCTTAGACGGCCTGGGGACCCAGTACTTC.

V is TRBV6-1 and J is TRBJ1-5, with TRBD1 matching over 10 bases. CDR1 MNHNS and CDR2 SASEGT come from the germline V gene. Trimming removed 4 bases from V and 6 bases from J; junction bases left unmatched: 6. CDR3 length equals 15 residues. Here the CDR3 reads CASSGGQGNSQPQHF. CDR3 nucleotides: TGTGCCAGCAGTGGGGGACAGGGGAATAGTCAGCCCCAGCATTTT.

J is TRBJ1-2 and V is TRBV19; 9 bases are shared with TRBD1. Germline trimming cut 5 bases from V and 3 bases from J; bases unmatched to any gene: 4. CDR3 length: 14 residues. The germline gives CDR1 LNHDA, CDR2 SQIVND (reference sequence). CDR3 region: CASSRDRADYGYTF. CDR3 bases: TGTGCCAGTAGTCGGGACAGGGCCGACTATGGCTACACCTTC.

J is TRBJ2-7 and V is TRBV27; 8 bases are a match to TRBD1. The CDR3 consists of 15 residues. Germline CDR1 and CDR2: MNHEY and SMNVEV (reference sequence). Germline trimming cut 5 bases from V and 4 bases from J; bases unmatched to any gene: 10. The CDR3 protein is CASSARQGLVYEQYF. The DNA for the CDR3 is TGTGCCAGCAGTGCCCGACAGGGGTTGGTGTACGAGCAGTACTTC.